These 13 T cell receptor beta chains were sequenced from one sample in a study of a mutant IDH1 vaccine in newly diagnosed glioma. Time point noted: week 11, during vaccination. It was 300 ug of mutant IDH1 20-mer peptide that made up each vaccine dose, given with topical imiquimod. No cognate antigen is known for these TCRs. Assay: immunoSEQ multiplex PCR; the TCRdb copy retains only in-frame clones and omits some. The sample lists 30,000 to 45,000 clones; about 80% were seen once. The sample here was peripheral blood mononuclear cells (PBMCs), taken from a glioma patient whose treatment included an IDH1 peptide vaccine. The receptors were sampled from a woman aged 25 to 39 with glioma. Some clones in this sample may be carry-over from other donors' samples.

The V call is TRBV30, the J call TRBJ2-5, with 7 bases matching TRBD2. Trimming at V came to 0 bases and at J to 7 bases, leaving 5 bases not matched to a gene. From germline, CDR1 is GTSNPN and CDR2 SVGIG (reference sequence). The CDR3 totals 13 residues. CDR3 nucleotide sequence: TGTGCCTGGAGTGTACCGGGGGAGGGGACCCAGTACTTC. Protein product: CAWSVPGEGTQYF.

The CDR3 is CASSVREGYTF. CDR3 bases: TGTGCCAGTAGTGTACGGGAGGGCTACACCTTC. The chain couples TRBV19 to TRBJ1-2, with unresolved D. Trimming left V 5 bases short and J 8 bases short, with 9 bases between. CDR3 size: 11 residues. In germline, CDR1 is LNHDA, CDR2 SQIVND (reference sequence).

The V gene is TRBV20-1, the J gene TRBJ2-5, with D possibly TRBD2 on 5 matching bases. The V end was cut by 3 bases, the J end by 9 bases, with 8 bases between. The germline V gene encodes CDR1 DFQATT and CDR2 SNEGSKA (reference sequence). The CDR3 totals 10 residues. CDR3 sequence reads: CSARRGPQYF. CDR3 DNA sequence: TGCAGTGCTAGGCGCGGGCCCCAGTACTTC.

This chain links TRBV4-1 with TRBJ2-1; 7 bases match TRBD2. The CDR3 has 15 amino acids. Germline CDR1 is MGHRA and CDR2 is YSYEKL. Trimming cost V 1 base and J 8 bases; bases outside gene matches: 8. This CDR3 is CASSQVERDEDEQFF. For the CDR3, the DNA is TGCGCCAGCAGCCAAGTTGAGCGGGACGAGGATGAGCAGTTCTTC.

The CDR3 sequence: CASSLGPGSYNEQFF. DNA for the CDR3: TGTGCCAGCAGCCTCGGGCCAGGGTCCTACAATGAGCAGTTCTTC. The rearrangement joins TRBV6-5 to TRBJ2-1, with a weak D call TRBD1 (5 bases). Looked up from germline, CDR1 is MNHEY and CDR2 is SVGAGI. The CDR3 covers 15 residues. Trimming took 6 bases from V and 1 from J, leaving 13 bases between them.

This chain joins TRBV7-6 and TRBJ1-4; no firm D call. Germline V gene data show CDR1 as SGHVS and CDR2 as FNYEAQ. The CDR3 sequence is 20 residues long. Trimming removed 3 bases from V and 6 bases from J, with 29 bases in between. CDR3 sequence: CASSFIPVRETPSLDEKLFF. In nucleotides, the CDR3 is TGTGCCAGCAGCTTCATCCCAGTAAGGGAAACGCCCAGCCTGGATGAAAAACTGTTTTTT.

The rearrangement joins TRBV9 to TRBJ2-5; 9 nucleotides align to TRBD1. Unmatched junction bases numbered 5, after V lost 0 bases and J lost 5 bases. The CDR3 loop spans 15 amino acids. Germline CDR1 and CDR2: SGDLS and YYNGEE. The CDR3 DNA follows: TGTGCCAGCAGCGTAGGGACAGGGGTCTGGGAGACCCAGTACTTC. Amino acids: CASSVGTGVWETQYF.

This chain links TRBV30 with TRBJ1-1; possible D gene TRBD1, 5 bases. V was trimmed by 5 bases and J by 3 bases, leaving 10 bases between them. Germline V CDR1 and CDR2: GTSNPN, SVGIG (reference sequence). The CDR3 sequence is 12 residues long. The CDR3 sequence: CAWGGSYTEAFF. The CDR3 DNA reads as TGTGCCTGGGGGGGTTCCTACACTGAAGCTTTCTTT.

The CDR3 region has the DNA TGTGCCATCAGGGGGCAGGGAACGAACACTGAAGCTTTCTTT. Protein: CAIRGQGTNTEAFF. The genes are TRBV10-3 and TRBJ1-1; D is perhaps TRBD1 (5 bases). V was clipped by 6 bases and J by 1 base, with 12 bases between them. This CDR3 region has 14 residues. CDR1 and CDR2 from the germline V gene are ENHRY and SYGVKD.

This chain connects TRBV27 to TRBJ1-5; TRBD1 aligns across 9 bases. V was pared by 6 bases and J by 2 bases, with 2 bases of the junction left unmatched. This CDR3 has 14 amino acids. CDR1 is MNHEY, CDR2 SMNVEV, per germline (reference sequence). CDR3 DNA sequence: TGTGCCAGCAGGAGGACAGGGGGCAATCAGCCCCAGCATTTT. Translation gives CASRRTGGNQPQHF.

This clone is a singleton in its sample. The rearrangement links TRBV9 to TRBJ2-3; no clear D gene. The CDR3 runs 12 residues. Germline values: CDR1 SGDLS, CDR2 YYNGEE. Trimming stripped 2 bases from V and 0 bases from J, with 1 base between. The CDR3 DNA reads as TGTGCCAGCAGCGTTAGCACAGATACGCAGTATTTT. It translates to CASSVSTDTQYF. Supplemented by reference TRBV9 and TRBJ2-3, the full variable domain reads DSGVTQTPKHLITATGQRVTLRCSPRSGDLSVYWYQQSLDQGLQFLIQYYNGEERAKGNILERFSAQQFPDLHSELNLSSLELGDSALYFCASSVSTDTQYFGPGTRLTVL.

This chain connects TRBV6-5 to TRBJ2-2; D perhaps matches TRBD2 (6 bases). The V end lost 2 bases, the J end lost 4 bases, and 14 bases lay between the germline ends. This CDR3 has 16 residues. Germline V CDR1 and CDR2: MNHEY, SVGAGI. CDR3 residues: CASSYTPGVGTGELFF. DNA for the CDR3: TGTGCCAGCAGTTACACCCCGGGGGTGGGCACCGGGGAGCTGTTTTTT.

The rearrangement uses TRBV19 and TRBJ2-7, with D possibly called TRBD1 or TRBD2 (5 bases each). Germline assignment: CDR1 LNHDA and CDR2 SQIVND (reference sequence). The CDR3 runs 14 residues. Trimming removed 1 base at V and 0 bases at J, with 7 bases between. CDR3 sequence (DNA): TGTGCCAGTAGTATAGCAGGGAGCTCCTACGAGCAGTACTTC. This gives the protein CASSIAGSSYEQYF. Together with reference TRBV19 and TRBJ2-7, the CDR3 gives the full variable domain: DGGITQSPKYLFRKEGQNVTLSCEQNLNHDAMYWYRQDPGQGLRLIYYSQIVNDFQKGDIAEGYSVSREKKESFPLTVTSAQKNPTAFYLCASSIAGSSYEQYFGPGTRLTVT.